This TCR beta chain was retrieved from a study of blood T cell repertoires in COVID-19. Study-wide context: The United States, Italy and Spain provided the acute and convalescent COVID-19 samples.

The V end lost 1 base, the J end lost 2 bases, and 12 bases lay between the germline ends. The CDR3 runs to 15 residues. Germline CDR1 is SGHTA and CDR2 is FQGNSA. Recovered participants had two consecutive negative NP/OP PCR tests, healthcare professional clearance, or symptom resolution. The assay was immunoSEQ multiplex PCR, and TCRdb's table has in-frame clones only and misses some. The top ten clones hold roughly 10% of a sample with hundreds of thousands of clones, roughly 91% of them seen once. Sequencing input: PBMCs or T cells enriched from blood (not recorded which). This rearrangement joins TRBV7-2 to TRBJ2-7; TRBD2 might be the D (5 bases). This sequence was found in a woman aged 30 to 39 who had recovered from COVID-19. CDR3 protein: CASSLESGLTYEQYF. For the CDR3, the DNA is TGTGCCAGCAGCTTAGAAAGCGGTCTAACCTACGAGCAGTACTTC. The full variable domain, completed using reference TRBV7-2 and TRBJ2-7, is GAGVSQSPSNKVTEKGKDVELRCDPISGHTALYWYRQSLGQGLEFLIYFQGNSAPDKSGLPSDRFSAERTGGSVSTLTIQRTQQEDSAVYLCASSLESGLTYEQYFGPGTRLTVT.